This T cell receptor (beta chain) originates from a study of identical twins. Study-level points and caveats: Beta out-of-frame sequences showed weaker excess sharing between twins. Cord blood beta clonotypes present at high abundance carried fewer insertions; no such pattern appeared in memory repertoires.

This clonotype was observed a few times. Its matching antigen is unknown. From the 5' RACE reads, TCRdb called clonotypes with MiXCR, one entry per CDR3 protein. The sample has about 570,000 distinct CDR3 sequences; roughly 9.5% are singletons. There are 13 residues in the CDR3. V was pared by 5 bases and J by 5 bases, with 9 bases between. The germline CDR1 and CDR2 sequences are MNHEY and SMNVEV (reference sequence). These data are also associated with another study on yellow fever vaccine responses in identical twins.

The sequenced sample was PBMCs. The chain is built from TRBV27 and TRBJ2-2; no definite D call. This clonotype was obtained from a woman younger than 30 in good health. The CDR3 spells CASSVQRTGELFF. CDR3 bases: TGTGCCAGCAGTGTTCAGCGTACCGGGGAGCTGTTTTTT.